This T cell receptor beta chain was captured by sequencing in a study of T-cell reconstitution after alpha-beta-depleted transplantation in children. Study results and limitations: It was surviving recipient T cells and thymic progenitors that gave some patients high TCRbeta diversity at day 60. T-cell counts and diversity at one year following transplant were attributed mainly to newly produced T cells. Expanded clones from the graft, numbering several hundred, reportedly supplied alpha-beta T cells about two months after transplant.

Trimming took 2 bases from V and 9 from J, leaving 11 bases between them. The CDR3 spans 12 residues. Looked up from germline, CDR1 is MDHEN and CDR2 is SYDVKM. This clonotype was recorded a few times. The antigen is undetermined. It was with unique molecular identifiers that the TCRbeta library was prepared. From the PCR reads, TCRdb called clonotypes with MiXCR, one entry per CDR3 protein. Of about 980,000 distinct CDR3 sequences in the sample, roughly 29% were seen once. Material: PBMCs, mostly from graft donor cells, obtained 360 days after TCRalphabeta/CD19-depleted stem cell transplant. The origin of this receptor is a boy under two years old who had a stem cell transplant for SCID, so the T cells may come from the graft donor. The V call is TRBV28, the J call TRBJ2-7; D may be TRBD1 (6 bases). The CDR3 here is CASSLPLQGQYF. The CDR3 DNA reads as TGTGCCAGCAGTTTACCCCTACAGGGGCAGTACTTC.